This TCR beta chain was recovered during a study of human T cells and chemical hapten exposure. Study as a whole: Throughout the approximately 24-week study, diphenylcyclopropenone was applied weekly to the patients' scalps.

Germline assignment: CDR1 MNHEY and CDR2 SMNVEV (reference sequence). The CDR3 runs 15 residues. V lost 8 bases to trimming and J lost 8 bases; unmatched junction nucleotides: 8. This clonotype appeared many times. The antigen is not known. The time point is: patch test 1, 2 weeks after DPC sensitization. Indicated treatment: therapeutic diphenylcyclopropenone sensitization with weekly scalp DPC. General study findings and limits: TCRs above 1 in 1000 frequency stayed constant with DPC sensitization.

The library tagged individual cDNA molecules with unique molecular identifiers. TCRdb reanalysed the RACE reads using MiXCR and keeps one entry per CDR3 protein. The sample has 85,000 or so distinct CDR3 sequences, roughly a tenth seen once. This clonotype was sampled from a woman aged 50 to 65 with alopecia areata. Some clones in this sample may be carry-over from other donors' samples. V and J are TRBV27 and TRBJ2-1, with 14 nucleotides matching TRBD2. The sequencing here drew on whole blood, taken in connection with sensitization to the hapten diphenylcyclopropenone (DPC). The CDR3 DNA is TGTGCCAGCGTGGGGGGACTAGCGGGAGCCTATGAGCAGTTCTTC. It is translated as CASVGGLAGAYEQFF.